This TCR beta chain was found in a study of human T cells and chemical hapten exposure. Turning to the study itself: On the upper back, patch tests were applied with 0.01% DPC and read at 6 days. Study-level findings and limits: The study found expanded TCRs formed significantly more large CDR3 similarity clusters than controls.

In its sample, this clonotype was seen many times. What it recognizes is unknown. Original data processing: Per-sample TCR counts ranged from 23,224 to 690,600, median roughly 96,000. TCRdb fed the RACE reads into MiXCR, producing one record per CDR3 protein. In this record, the V and J calls reflect TCRdb's handling and not the investigators' own analysis. Altogether a few hundred thousand distinct CDR3 sequences are present, about 4.8% being singletons, with the ten largest covering 2% to 2.5%. Sample time point: patch test 1, 2 weeks after DPC sensitization. Treatment denoted: therapeutic diphenylcyclopropenone sensitization with weekly scalp DPC. At every patch-test visit, blood was drawn before the patch test was applied. The sample in question was whole blood, obtained in connection with sensitization to the hapten diphenylcyclopropenone (DPC). This sequence was found in a woman in her 50s with alopecia areata. Some clones in this sample may be carry-over from other donors' samples.

CDR3 nucleotides: TGTGCCAGCAGTTTAGAACCCCAAGAGACCCAGTACTTC. Translated: CASSLEPQETQYF. The chain carries TRBV12-3 or TRBV12-4 and TRBJ2-5, with unresolved D. CDR3 length: 13 amino acids. The V and J ends lost 1 base and 1 base respectively, with 4 bases between them.